This T cell receptor beta chain appears in the sequencing data of a study of T cells after yellow fever vaccination. A 5'RACE template-switching step, the method used to make TCR cDNA, added a universal primer site and UMIs. Each CDR3 protein gets one entry after TCRdb re-called the 5' RACE reads with MiXCR. This sample has over 150,000 distinct CDR3 sequences, with about 6% found just once. The CDR3 has 14 residues. In germline, CDR1 is SGHRS, CDR2 YFSETQ. V lost 7 bases to trimming and J lost 6 bases; unmatched junction nucleotides: 11. As regards this clonotype: Its antigen is unknown.

General observations from the study: Clones that expanded after primary vaccination mostly reappeared after the booster (around 96% CD4, about 91% CD8). Abundant bulk-population clonotypes could contaminate the FACS-sorted repertoires. Compared with primary, the secondary response was weaker and peaked at day 5, not 15.

The material sequenced was CD4+ T cells sorted from PBMCs, taken on the day of the first yellow fever vaccination. This TCR was recovered from a man aged 18 to 30 who received the YFV17D yellow fever vaccine. The chain combines TRBV5-1 with TRBJ2-3, with TRBD2 identical over 7 bases. Written as DNA, the CDR3 is TGCGCCAGCCGATTGATGGGGGGGATTGATACGCAGTATTTT. Protein sequence: CASRLMGGIDTQYF.